These 9 T cell receptor beta chains were all obtained from the same sample, sequenced in a study of control samples from healthy donors and cancer patients (dated by TCRdb to the early 2020s). Receptors were amplified or captured by the immunoSEQ multiplex PCR assay. TCRdb obtained this table from immuneACCESS and retained in-frame rearrangements with V and J assigned. These tables miss some clones; where compared with another copy, unresolved V genes account for less than half of the shortfall, and the remainder is unexplained. Here the sample has about 54,000 clones; 95% to 97% occur a single time. The top ten clones comprise around 1.9% of the sample. Material for sequencing was blood. The source of these receptors is a woman in her twenties or thirties in good health.

This chain joins TRBV5-4 and TRBJ2-5; D unclear. The V gene lost 7 bases and the J gene lost 4 bases, with 8 bases spanning the gap. CDR1 SGHNT and CDR2 YYREEE come from the germline V gene (reference sequence). This CDR3 contains 11 residues. This chain's CDR3 is CASGWGETQYF. The CDR3 DNA sequence: TGTGCCAGCGGGTGGGGAGAGACCCAGTACTTC.

This clone has only one observation. The CDR3 loop is CATSRDLGGQPQHF. CDR3 in DNA: TGTGCCACCAGCAGGGACCTGGGGGGTCAGCCCCAGCATTTT. The chain has TRBV15 and TRBJ1-5, with D tentatively TRBD1 (5 bases). Germline V CDR1 and CDR2: LNHNV, YYDKDF (reference sequence). Trimming removed 3 bases from V and 6 bases from J, with 12 bases in between. This CDR3 has 14 residues.

This chain connects TRBV27 to TRBJ2-7; D unresolved. Germline V CDR1 and CDR2: MNHEY, SMNVEV (reference sequence). V was clipped by 2 bases and J by 6 bases, with 11 bases between them. CDR3 size: 13 residues. CDR3 sequence: CASSLTQASEQYF. The CDR3 region has the DNA TGTGCCAGCAGTTTAACCCAGGCGTCCGAGCAGTACTTC.

The J gene is TRBJ2-1, the V gene TRBV2, with a tentative D call TRBD2 (7 bases). This CDR3 comprises 15 residues. Trimming shortened V by 4 bases and J by 0 bases, and 10 bases separated the two germline ends. Germline CDR1 SNHLY, CDR2 FYNNEI. The CDR3 here is CASSAGGPSYNEQFF. DNA of the CDR3: TGTGCCAGCAGTGCCGGGGGGCCCTCCTACAATGAGCAGTTCTTC. Full variable domain (outside the CDR3, taken from reference TRBV2 and TRBJ2-1): EPEVTQTPSHQVTQMGQEVILRCVPISNHLYFYWYRQILGQKVEFLVSFYNNEISEKSEIFDDQFSVERPDGSNFTLKIRSTKLEDSAMYFCASSAGGPSYNEQFFGPGTRLTVL.

In its sample, this clone was seen once. This chain joins TRBV12-5 and TRBJ2-1; TRBD2 matches at 11 bases. This CDR3 spans 16 amino acids. The germline CDR1 and CDR2 sequences are LGHNT and FRNRAP. The V segment lost 0 bases and the J segment 8 bases; nucleotides outside the gene matches: 6. The CDR3 loop is CASGLVLAGEVDEQFF. Here the CDR3 DNA reads TGTGCTAGTGGTTTGGTACTAGCGGGAGAAGTAGATGAGCAGTTCTTC.

The J gene is TRBJ1-4, the V gene TRBV6-5; the D gene is possibly TRBD1 (5 bases). The CDR3 consists of 15 residues. V gave up 6 bases and J gave up 5 bases, with 16 bases separating them. Germline lookup yields CDR1 MNHEY and CDR2 SVGAGI. DNA of the CDR3: TGTGCCAGCAGCTTAGGTGGGGGGGAGAATGAAAAACTGTTTTTT. It is translated as CASSLGGGENEKLFF.

The rearrangement uses TRBV14 and TRBJ2-1; D gene uncertain. Germline V gene lookup returns CDR1 SGHDN and CDR2 FVKESK. This CDR3 has 14 amino acids. V was cut by 1 base and J by 4 bases, with 8 bases left in between. The CDR3 bases are TGTGCCAGCAGCCAAGCTCTAGGTTACAATGAGCAGTTCTTC. Its protein product is CASSQALGYNEQFF.

CDR3 sequence (DNA): TGTGCCAGCAGTGCCCAATCGATGGCATATGGCTACACCTTC. As protein: CASSAQSMAYGYTF. The chain combines TRBV28 with TRBJ1-2; D gene unclear. The CDR3 has 14 residues. The V end was cut by 5 bases, the J end by 5 bases, with 15 bases between. Germline assignment: CDR1 MDHEN and CDR2 SYDVKM.

This chain's CDR3 is CASSTGTEAFF. The CDR3 nucleotides read TGTGCCAGCTCTACCGGGACAGAAGCTTTCTTT. V is TRBV18 and J is TRBJ1-1, with D perhaps matching TRBD1 (6 bases). CDR1 and CDR2 (germline): KGHSH, LQKENI. CDR3 size: 11 residues. Trimming removed 6 bases from V and 8 bases from J, with 10 bases in between.